The clone carrying this TCR beta chain was picked up many times. The data were taken from a study of T-cell reconstitution after alpha-beta-depleted transplantation in children. The ends lost 4 bases at V and 3 bases at J; junction bases unmatched: 4. Per the germline V gene, CDR1 is SGHRS and CDR2 is YFSETQ. The CDR3 covers 15 residues. Using unique molecular identifiers, the investigators prepared the TCRbeta library. TCRdb processed the PCR reads anew with MiXCR; each CDR3 protein has one entry. The sample lists more than 60,000 distinct CDR3 sequences; roughly 6.6% were seen once. The V call is TRBV5-1, the J call TRBJ2-2; the match to TRBD2 covers 9 bases. Sequenced material: PBMCs from the stem cell graft donor, taken from the stem cell graft. The receptor's source is a human donor who donated a stem cell graft to a child with acute lymphoblastic leukemia. Here the CDR3 reads CASSSGRLDTGELFF. CDR3 DNA sequence: TGCGCCAGCAGCAGCGGGAGGCTGGACACCGGGGAGCTGTTTTTT.